A selection of T cell receptor beta chains follows, all from one sample in a study of PD-1 blockade in mismatch repair-deficient tumors. The repertoire was sequenced with immunoSEQ multiplex PCR; TCRdb's copy has only in-frame clones and lacks some. Of fewer than 100,000 clones listed, roughly 80% are singletons. Sequenced material: peripheral blood, taken 12 weeks after starting pembrolizumab. These receptor sequences come from an adult with mismatch repair-deficient cancer. CDR3s include the opening cysteine and the closing phenylalanine or tryptophan. D genes are given only for firm matches. Where a row states a size, it is once, few, many or the class of an expanded clone; other rows omit it.

j_call clone_size d_call v_call cdr3_nt cdr3_aa
TRBJ2-5 - - TRBV19 TGTGCCAGTAGTATAGAGGAGACCCAGTACTTC CASSIEETQYF
TRBJ2-7 - TRBD1 TRBV25-1 TGTGCCAGCAGTGAATATGATCCAAGGGACAGGGCCTACGAGCAGTACTTC CASSEYDPRDRAYEQYF
TRBJ2-7 few TRBD2 TRBV5-6 TGTGCCAGCAGCTACACTAGCGCCTCCTACGAGCAGTACTTC CASSYTSASYEQYF
TRBJ2-3 - - TRBV15 TGTGCCACCAGCAGAGATAAGTTGGATACGCAGTATTTT CATSRDKLDTQYF
TRBJ2-7 - TRBD1 TRBV28 TGTGCCAGCAGTTCTACACAGGGGACCTACGAGCAGTACTTC CASSSTQGTYEQYF
TRBJ1-4 - - TRBV6-6 TGTGCCAGCAGTTTTGGTGGGTTAACTGGGGGTGAAAAACTGTTTTTT CASSFGGLTGGEKLFF
TRBJ2-1 - TRBD1 TRBV9 TGTGCCAGCAGCGGAGATCCGGGACAGCACTACAATGAGCAGTTCTTC CASSGDPGQHYNEQFF
TRBJ2-1 once - TRBV5-6 TGTGCCAGCAGCTTGGAGACCGCGCAAGGCGAGCAGTTCTTC CASSLETAQGEQFF
TRBJ2-7 - - TRBV7-8 TGTGCCAGCAGCTTAGTCGACTCCTGGGAGCAGTACTTC CASSLVDSWEQYF
TRBJ2-5 - TRBD2 TRBV4-1 TGCGCCAGCAGCCATGTGACTAGCGTCTTTCAAGAGACCCAGTACTTC CASSHVTSVFQETQYF
TRBJ2-5 - TRBD1 TRBV7-6 TGTGCCAGCAGTCCGACAGGGGCCGAGACCCAGTACTTC CASSPTGAETQYF
TRBJ1-4 - TRBD1 TRBV5-4 TGTGCCAGCAGCCGGACAGGGATTAATGAAAAACTGTTTTTT CASSRTGINEKLFF
TRBJ2-5 - - TRBV4-1 TGCGCCAGCAGCCCAAAGGAGGGTTTCGAGACCCAGTACTTC CASSPKEGFETQYF
TRBJ2-2 - - TRBV18 TGTGCCAGCTCACCCCCGAGGGGGACGAACACCGGGGAGCTGTTTTTT CASSPPRGTNTGELFF
TRBJ1-4 - TRBD1 TRBV6-1 TGTGCCAGCAGTGAACCCTTGACAGGGGCCGGTGAAAAACTGTTTTTT CASSEPLTGAGEKLFF
TRBJ2-7 - - TRBV5-1 TGCGCCAGCAGCTTGGGTGCCGGTGGCGAGCAGTACTTC CASSLGAGGEQYF
TRBJ2-4 - TRBD2 TRBV19 TGTGCCAGTAGTAAATTAGCGGGAGAGGGTAGAGCCAAAAACATTCAGTACTTC CASSKLAGEGRAKNIQYF
TRBJ2-1 - - TRBV7-2 TGTGCCAGCAGCCGGCCTCTTTACAATGAGCAGTTCTTC CASSRPLYNEQFF
TRBJ2-2 - - TRBV25-1 TGTGCCAGCAGTGACCCTACACAGTACACCGGGGAGCTGTTTTTT CASSDPTQYTGELFF
TRBJ1-1 - - TRBV7-9 TGTGCCAGCAGCTCCCCCTCAGGCACTGAAGCTTTCTTT CASSSPSGTEAFF
TRBJ1-2 - TRBD1 TRBV28 TGTGCCAGCAGTGAACAGGGGAGAGGCTACACCTTC CASSEQGRGYTF
TRBJ2-2 - TRBD2 TRBV5-1 TGCGCCAGCAGCAATCCGGGACTAGCGGGAGGGCCATCCGGGGAGCTGTTTTTT CASSNPGLAGGPSGELFF
TRBJ2-3 - TRBD2 TRBV11-2 TGTGCCAGCAGTTACCTACTAGCGGCCCGCACAGATACGCAGTATTTT CASSYLLAARTDTQYF
TRBJ1-4 - - TRBV11-3 TGTGCCAGCAGCGAATGGACTAACCGACCGGAAAAACTGTTTTTT CASSEWTNRPEKLFF
TRBJ1-4 - - TRBV19 TGTGCCAGTAGTAACGTCATAAGGGAAAAACTGTTTTTT CASSNVIREKLFF
TRBJ1-1 - TRBD1 TRBV15 TGTGCCACCAGCCAACGGGACAGGGATGAAGCTTTCTTT CATSQRDRDEAFF
TRBJ2-1 once - TRBV7-9 TGTGCCAGCAGCTTAGACACCGACAATGAGCAGTTCTTC CASSLDTDNEQFF
TRBJ2-1 once - TRBV7-9 TGTGCCAGCAGCTTAGTAGCGGTGGGCTCCTACAATGAGCAGTTCTTC CASSLVAVGSYNEQFF
TRBJ2-7 - - TRBV4-3 TGCGCCAGCAGCCAAGATCAGGGCCCCTACGAGCAGTACTTC CASSQDQGPYEQYF
TRBJ2-1 once TRBD2 TRBV11-3 TGTGCCAGCAGCTTAGGTTCGAGCGGGAGGAATGAGCAGTTCTTC CASSLGSSGRNEQFF
TRBJ2-2 - - TRBV6-5 TGTGCCAGCAGTTATGGAAGCGGGGAGCTGTTTTTT CASSYGSGELFF
TRBJ2-7 - TRBD2 TRBV19 TGTGCCAGTAGTGCCAGGACTAGCGGGAGGACTACCTCCTACGAGCAGTACTTC CASSARTSGRTTSYEQYF
TRBJ1-1 - - TRBV18 TGTGCCAGCTCAACCGGATTGAACACTGAAGCTTTCTTT CASSTGLNTEAFF